This T cell receptor (beta chain) emerged from a study of beta chain features in type 1 diabetes. As regards this clone: Its cognate antigen is unknown.

The isolated RNA, all of it, was reverse transcribed, so expressed TCRB transcripts were what got sequenced. The protocol was immunoSEQ multiplex PCR, while the TCRdb copy is restricted to in-frame clones and leaves out a portion. The sample includes a few hundred thousand clones, around 13% of them seen just once. CDR1 is SEHNR and CDR2 is FQNEAQ in the germline V gene (reference sequence). The ends were cut back, 5 bases at V and 5 bases at J, with 26 bases in the middle. CDR3 length equals 18 residues. Donors contributed one heparinised blood draw apiece, averaging about 120 mL. Findings and limits, study-wide: Any HLA type influence on TCRB rearrangement was left unresolved here. Researchers cautioned that cDNA sequencing could over-represent cells with high TCR expression. Type 1 diabetes patients had moderately but significantly shorter TCRB CDR3s in all four CD4+ subsets.

The sequence was obtained from a man in his thirties or forties in good health. Sequenced input: naive CD4+ T cells from blood. This rearrangement joins TRBV7-9 to TRBJ2-3; weak D call: TRBD2 (5 bases). CDR3 nucleotide sequence: TGTGCCAGCAGCGTTAAAGGAGGCGCTAGCAGAGAAGGAGATACGCAGTATTTT. This gives the protein CASSVKGGASREGDTQYF.